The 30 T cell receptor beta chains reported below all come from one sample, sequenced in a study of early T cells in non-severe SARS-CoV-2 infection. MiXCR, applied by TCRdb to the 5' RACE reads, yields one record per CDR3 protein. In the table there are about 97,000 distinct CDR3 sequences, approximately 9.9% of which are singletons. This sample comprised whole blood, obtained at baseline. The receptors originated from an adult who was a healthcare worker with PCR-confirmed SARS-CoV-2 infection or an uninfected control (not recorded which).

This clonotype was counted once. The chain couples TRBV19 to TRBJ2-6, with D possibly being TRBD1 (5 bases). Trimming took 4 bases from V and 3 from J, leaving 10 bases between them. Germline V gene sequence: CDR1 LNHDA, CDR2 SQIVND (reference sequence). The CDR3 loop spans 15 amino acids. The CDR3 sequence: CASSTLRVGANVLTF. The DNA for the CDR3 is TGTGCCAGTAGTACCCTCAGGGTTGGGGCCAACGTCCTGACTTTC.

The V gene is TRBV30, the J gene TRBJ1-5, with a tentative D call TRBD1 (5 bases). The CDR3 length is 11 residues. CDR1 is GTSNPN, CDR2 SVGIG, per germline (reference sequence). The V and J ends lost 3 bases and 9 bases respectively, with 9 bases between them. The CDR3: CAWSYQGPQHF. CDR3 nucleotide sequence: TGTGCCTGGAGCTACCAGGGGCCCCAGCATTTT.

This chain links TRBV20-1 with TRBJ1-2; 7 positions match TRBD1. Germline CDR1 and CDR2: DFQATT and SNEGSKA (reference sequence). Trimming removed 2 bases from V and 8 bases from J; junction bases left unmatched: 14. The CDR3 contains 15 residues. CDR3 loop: CSARSSDRASGGYTF. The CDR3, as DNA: TGCAGTGCTAGATCGTCCGACAGGGCTTCTGGAGGCTACACCTTC.

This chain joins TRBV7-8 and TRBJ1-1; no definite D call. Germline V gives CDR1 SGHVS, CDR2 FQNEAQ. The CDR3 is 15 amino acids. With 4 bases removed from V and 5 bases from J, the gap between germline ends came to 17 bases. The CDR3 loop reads CASSWNVGGKTEAFF. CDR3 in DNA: TGTGCCAGCAGCTGGAACGTGGGAGGTAAGACTGAAGCTTTCTTT.

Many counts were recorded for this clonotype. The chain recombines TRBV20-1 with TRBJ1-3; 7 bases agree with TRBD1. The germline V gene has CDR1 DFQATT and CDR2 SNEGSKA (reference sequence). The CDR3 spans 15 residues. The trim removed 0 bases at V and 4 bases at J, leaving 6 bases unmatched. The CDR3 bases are TGCAGTGCTAGAGACGTACAGGGGTCAGGAAACACCATATATTTT. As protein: CSARDVQGSGNTIYF.

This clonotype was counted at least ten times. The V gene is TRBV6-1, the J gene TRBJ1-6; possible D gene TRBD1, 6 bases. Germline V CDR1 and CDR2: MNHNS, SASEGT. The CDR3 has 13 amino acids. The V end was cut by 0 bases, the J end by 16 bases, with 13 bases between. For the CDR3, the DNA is TGTGCCAGCAGTGAAGCGCGACGGGGGCCTCTCCACTTT. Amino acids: CASSEARRGPLHF.

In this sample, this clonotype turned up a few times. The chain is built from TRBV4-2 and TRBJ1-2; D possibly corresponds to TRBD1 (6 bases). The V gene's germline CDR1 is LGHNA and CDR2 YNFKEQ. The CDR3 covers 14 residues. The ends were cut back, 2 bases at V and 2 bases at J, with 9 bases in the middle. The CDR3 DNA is TGTGCCAGCAGCCAACTAACAGGGAACTATGGCTACACCTTC. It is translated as CASSQLTGNYGYTF.

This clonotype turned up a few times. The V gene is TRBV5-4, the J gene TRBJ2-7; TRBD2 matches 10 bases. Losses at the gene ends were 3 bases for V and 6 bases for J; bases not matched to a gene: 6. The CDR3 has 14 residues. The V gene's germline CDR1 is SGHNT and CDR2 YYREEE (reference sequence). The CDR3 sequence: CASSWLAGVGEQYF. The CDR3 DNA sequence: TGTGCCAGCAGCTGGCTAGCGGGAGTCGGCGAGCAGTACTTC.

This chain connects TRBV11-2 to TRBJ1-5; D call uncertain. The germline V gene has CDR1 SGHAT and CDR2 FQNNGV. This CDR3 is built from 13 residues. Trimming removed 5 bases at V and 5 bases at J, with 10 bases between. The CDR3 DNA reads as TGTGCCAGCAGCATCGACCTTTATCAGCCCCAGCATTTT. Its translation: CASSIDLYQPQHF.

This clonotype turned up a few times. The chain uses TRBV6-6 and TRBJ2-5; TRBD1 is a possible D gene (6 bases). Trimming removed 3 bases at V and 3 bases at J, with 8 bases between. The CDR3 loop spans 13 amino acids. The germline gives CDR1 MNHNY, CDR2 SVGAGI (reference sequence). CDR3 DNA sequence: TGTGCCAGCAGTTATTACAGGGAAGAGACCCAGTACTTC. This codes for CASSYYREETQYF.

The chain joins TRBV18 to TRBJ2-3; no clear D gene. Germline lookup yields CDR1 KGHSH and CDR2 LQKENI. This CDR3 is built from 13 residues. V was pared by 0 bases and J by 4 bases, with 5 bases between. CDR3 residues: CASSPPLPDTQYF. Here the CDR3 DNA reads TGTGCCAGCTCACCACCGTTACCAGATACGCAGTATTTT.

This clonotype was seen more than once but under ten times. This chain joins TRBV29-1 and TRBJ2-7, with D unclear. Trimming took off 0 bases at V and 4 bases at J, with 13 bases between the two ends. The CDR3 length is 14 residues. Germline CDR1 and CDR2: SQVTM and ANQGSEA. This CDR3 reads CSVEEFARGYEQYF. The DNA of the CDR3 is TGCAGCGTTGAAGAATTTGCTCGTGGGTACGAGCAGTACTTC.

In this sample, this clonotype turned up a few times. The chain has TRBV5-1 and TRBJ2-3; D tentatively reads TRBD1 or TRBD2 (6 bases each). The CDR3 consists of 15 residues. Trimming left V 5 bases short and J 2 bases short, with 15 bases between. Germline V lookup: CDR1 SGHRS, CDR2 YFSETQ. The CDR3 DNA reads TGCGCCAGCAGGTCCGGGGGCGCAAACACAGATACGCAGTATTTT. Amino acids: CASRSGGANTDTQYF. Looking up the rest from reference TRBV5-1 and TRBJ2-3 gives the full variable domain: KAGVTQTPRYLIKTRGQQVTLSCSPISGHRSVSWYQQTPGQGLQFLFEYFSETQRNKGNFPGRFSGRQFSNSRSEMNVSTLELGDSALYLCASRSGGANTDTQYFGPGTRLTVL.

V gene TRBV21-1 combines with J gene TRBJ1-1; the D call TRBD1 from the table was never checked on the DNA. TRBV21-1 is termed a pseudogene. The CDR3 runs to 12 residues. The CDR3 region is CASSNRRSGAFF. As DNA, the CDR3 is TGTGCCAGCAGCAATCGGCGCAGCGGAGCTTTCTTT.

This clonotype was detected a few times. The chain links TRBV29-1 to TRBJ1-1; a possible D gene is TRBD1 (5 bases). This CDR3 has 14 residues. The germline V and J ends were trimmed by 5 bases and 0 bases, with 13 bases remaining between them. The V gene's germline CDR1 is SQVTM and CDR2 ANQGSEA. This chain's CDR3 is CSVPNMDMNTEAFF. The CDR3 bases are TGCAGCGTTCCTAACATGGACATGAACACTGAAGCTTTCTTT. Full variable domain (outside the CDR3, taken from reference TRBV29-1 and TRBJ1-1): SAVISQKPSRDICQRGTSLTIQCQVDSQVTMMFWYRQQPGQSLTLIATANQGSEATYESGFVIDKFPISRPNLTFSTLTVSNMSPEDSSIYLCSVPNMDMNTEAFFGQGTRLTVV.

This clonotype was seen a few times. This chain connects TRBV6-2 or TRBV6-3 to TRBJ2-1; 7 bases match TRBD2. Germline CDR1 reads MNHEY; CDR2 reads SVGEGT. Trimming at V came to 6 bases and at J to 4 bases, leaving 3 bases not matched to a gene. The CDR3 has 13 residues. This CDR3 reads CASSQLAYNEQFF. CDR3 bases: TGTGCCAGCAGCCAACTAGCGTACAATGAGCAGTTCTTC.

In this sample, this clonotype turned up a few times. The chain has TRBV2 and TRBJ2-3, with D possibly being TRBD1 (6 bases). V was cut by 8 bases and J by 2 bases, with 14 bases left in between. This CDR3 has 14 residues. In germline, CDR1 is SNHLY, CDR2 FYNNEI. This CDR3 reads CASRQDGTTDTQYF. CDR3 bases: TGTGCCAGCCGACAGGACGGGACCACAGATACGCAGTATTTT.

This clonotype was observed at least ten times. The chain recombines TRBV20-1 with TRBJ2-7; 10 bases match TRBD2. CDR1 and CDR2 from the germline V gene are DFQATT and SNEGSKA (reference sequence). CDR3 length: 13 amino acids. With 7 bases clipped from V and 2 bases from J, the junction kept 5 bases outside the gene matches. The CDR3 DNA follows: TGCAGTGTACTAGCGGGGACGACCTACGAGCAGTACTTC. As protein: CSVLAGTTYEQYF.

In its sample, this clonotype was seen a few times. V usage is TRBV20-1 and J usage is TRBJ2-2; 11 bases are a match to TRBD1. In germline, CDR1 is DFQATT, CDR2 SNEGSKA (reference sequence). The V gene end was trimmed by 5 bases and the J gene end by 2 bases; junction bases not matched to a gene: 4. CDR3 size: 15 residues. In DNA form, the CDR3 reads TGCAGTGCTGCAGGGACAGGGGGAAACACCGGGGAGCTGTTTTTT. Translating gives CSAAGTGGNTGELFF.

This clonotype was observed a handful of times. CDR3 DNA: TGCAGCGTTGAAGATCCGGGACCCAATGAGCAGTTCTTC. It yields the protein CSVEDPGPNEQFF. This chain uses TRBV29-1 with TRBJ2-1, with D perhaps TRBD1 or TRBD2 (5 bases each). The V gene lost 0 bases and the J gene lost 6 bases, with 9 bases spanning the gap. CDR1 is SQVTM and CDR2 is ANQGSEA in the germline V gene. The CDR3 consists of 13 residues.

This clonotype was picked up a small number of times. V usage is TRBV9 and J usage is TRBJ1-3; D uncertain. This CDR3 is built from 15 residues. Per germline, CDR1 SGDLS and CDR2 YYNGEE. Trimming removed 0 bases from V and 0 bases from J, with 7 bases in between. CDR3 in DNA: TGTGCCAGCAGCGTAGGGGGAAACTCTGGAAACACCATATATTTT. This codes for CASSVGGNSGNTIYF.

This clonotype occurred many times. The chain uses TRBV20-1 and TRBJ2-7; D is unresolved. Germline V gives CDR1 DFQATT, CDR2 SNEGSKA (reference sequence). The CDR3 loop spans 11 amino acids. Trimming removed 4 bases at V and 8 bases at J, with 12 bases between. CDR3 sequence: CSAKTHLQQYF. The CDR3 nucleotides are TGCAGTGCTAAGACCCACCTCCAGCAGTACTTC.

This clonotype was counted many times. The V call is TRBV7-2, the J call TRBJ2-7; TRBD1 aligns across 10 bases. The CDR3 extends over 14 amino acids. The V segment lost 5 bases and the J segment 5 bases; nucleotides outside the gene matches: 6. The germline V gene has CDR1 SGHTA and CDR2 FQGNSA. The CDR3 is CASSRQGTGDEQYF. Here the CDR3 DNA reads TGTGCCAGCAGCCGACAGGGGACAGGGGACGAGCAGTACTTC.

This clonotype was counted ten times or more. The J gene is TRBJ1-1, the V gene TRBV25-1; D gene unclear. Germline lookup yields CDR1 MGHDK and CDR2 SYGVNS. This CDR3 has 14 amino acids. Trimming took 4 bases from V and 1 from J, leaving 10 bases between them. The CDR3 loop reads CASSGDTENTEAFF. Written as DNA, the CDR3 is TGTGCCAGCAGTGGAGACACGGAGAACACTGAAGCTTTCTTT.

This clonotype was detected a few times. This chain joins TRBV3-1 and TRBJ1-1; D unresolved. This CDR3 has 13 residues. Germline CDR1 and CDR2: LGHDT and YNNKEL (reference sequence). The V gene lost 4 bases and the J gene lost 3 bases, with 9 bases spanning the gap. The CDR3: CASSPMVYTEAFF. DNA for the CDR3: TGTGCCAGCAGCCCGATGGTGTACACTGAAGCTTTCTTT. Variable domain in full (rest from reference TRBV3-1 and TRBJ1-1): DTAVSQTPKYLVTQMGNDKSIKCEQNLGHDTMYWYKQDSKKFLKIMFSYNNKELIINETVPNRFSPKSPDKAHLNLHINSLELGDSAVYFCASSPMVYTEAFFGQGTRLTVV.

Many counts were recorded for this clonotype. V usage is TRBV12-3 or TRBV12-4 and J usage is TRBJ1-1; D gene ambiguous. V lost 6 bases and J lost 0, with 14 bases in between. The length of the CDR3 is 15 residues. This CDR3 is CASRTNKRLNTEAFF. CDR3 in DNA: TGTGCCAGCAGGACAAACAAGAGATTGAACACTGAAGCTTTCTTT.

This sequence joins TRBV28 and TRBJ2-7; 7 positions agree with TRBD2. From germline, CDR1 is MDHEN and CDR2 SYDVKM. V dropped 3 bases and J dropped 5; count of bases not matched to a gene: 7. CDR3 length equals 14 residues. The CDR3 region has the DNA TGTGCCAGCAGTTTCCGGGGAGGGATCCACGAGCAGTACTTC. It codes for CASSFRGGIHEQYF.

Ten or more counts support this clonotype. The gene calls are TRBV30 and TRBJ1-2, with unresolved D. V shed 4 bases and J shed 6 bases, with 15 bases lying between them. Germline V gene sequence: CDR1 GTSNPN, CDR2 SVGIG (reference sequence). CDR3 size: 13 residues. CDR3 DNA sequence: TGTGCCTGGACCCCTTTGCGGAGTGATGGCTACACCTTC. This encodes CAWTPLRSDGYTF.

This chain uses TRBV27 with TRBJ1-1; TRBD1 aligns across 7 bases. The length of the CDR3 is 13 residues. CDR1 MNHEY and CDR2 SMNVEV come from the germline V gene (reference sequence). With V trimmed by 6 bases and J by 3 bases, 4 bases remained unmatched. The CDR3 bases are TGTGCCAGCAGGTTAGGGGGCTACACTGAAGCTTTCTTT. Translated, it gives CASRLGGYTEAFF.

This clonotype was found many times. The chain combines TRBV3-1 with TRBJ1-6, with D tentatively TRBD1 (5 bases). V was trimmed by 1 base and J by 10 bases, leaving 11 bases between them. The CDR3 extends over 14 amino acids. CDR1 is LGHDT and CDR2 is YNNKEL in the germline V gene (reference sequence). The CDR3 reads CASSQAEGRSPLHF. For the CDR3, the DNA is TGTGCCAGCAGCCAAGCTGAGGGGCGATCACCCCTCCACTTT. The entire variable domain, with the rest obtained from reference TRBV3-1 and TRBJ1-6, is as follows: DTAVSQTPKYLVTQMGNDKSIKCEQNLGHDTMYWYKQDSKKFLKIMFSYNNKELIINETVPNRFSPKSPDKAHLNLHINSLELGDSAVYFCASSQAEGRSPLHFGNGTRLTVT.